The 20 T cell receptor beta chains below were found in one sample sequenced in a study of blood T cell repertoires in COVID-19. Sequencing was performed with immunoSEQ multiplex PCR; in TCRdb, only in-frame clones are kept and a portion is missing. The repertoire has about 29,000 clones, 80% of them found once; the top ten carry more than 40%. The sequenced material came from peripheral blood. The source is a woman between 70 and 85 years old with acute or convalescent COVID-19.

This chain joins TRBV6-6 and TRBJ2-3, with D unclear. The germline V gene has CDR1 MNHNY and CDR2 SVGAGI (reference sequence). The CDR3 is 13 amino acids. Trimming removed 0 bases from V and 8 bases from J, with 9 bases in between. CDR3 sequence: CASSYSTGGTQYF. The CDR3 DNA is TGTGCCAGCAGTTACTCGACCGGCGGTACGCAGTATTTT.

The CDR3 region is CATSGGGVEGEQFF. The CDR3 region has the DNA TGTGCCACCAGTGGTGGGGGGGTAGAGGGTGAGCAGTTCTTC. This rearrangement joins TRBV24-1 to TRBJ2-1, with 7 bases aligning to TRBD2. The V gene's germline CDR1 is KGHDR and CDR2 SFDVKD. The CDR3 is made up of 14 amino acids. V lost 5 bases, J lost 9 bases, and 9 bases stayed unmatched.

The rearrangement joins TRBV10-3 to TRBJ2-5; 10 bases map to TRBD2. CDR3 length: 15 residues. V lost 0 bases, J lost 4 bases, and 2 bases stayed unmatched. The germline CDR1 and CDR2 sequences are ENHRY and SYGVKD. For the CDR3, the DNA is TGTGCCATCAGTGAGTCGGTAGCGGGAGGAGAGACCCAGTACTTC. As protein: CAISESVAGGETQYF.

This chain links TRBV11-2 with TRBJ2-3; D uncertain. The germline V gene has CDR1 SGHAT and CDR2 FQNNGV. Between the trimmed V and J ends, which lost 3 bases and 3 bases, there was a span of 10 bases. This CDR3 region has 14 residues. This chain's CDR3 is CASSFGDPTDTQYF. The CDR3 nucleotides are TGTGCCAGCAGCTTCGGAGATCCGACAGATACGCAGTATTTT. Variable domain in full (rest from reference TRBV11-2 and TRBJ2-3): EAGVAQSPRYKIIEKRQSVAFWCNPISGHATLYWYQQILGQGPKLLIQFQNNGVVDDSQLPKDRFSAERLKGVDSTLKIQPAKLEDSAVYLCASSFGDPTDTQYFGPGTRLTVL.

The chain recombines TRBV3-1 (or the pseudogene TRBV3-2) with TRBJ2-1, with D maybe TRBD1 (6 bases). CDR1 and CDR2 (germline): LGHDT, YNNKEL (reference sequence). CDR3 size: 15 residues. V shed 0 bases and J shed 7 bases, with 13 bases lying between them. The CDR3 coding sequence is TGTGCCAGCAGCCAAGACCCAGGGGCTGGGAATGAGCAGTTCTTC. Protein: CASSQDPGAGNEQFF.

The chain uses TRBV7-9 and TRBJ1-3, with 10 nucleotides matching TRBD1. The V segment lost 5 bases and the J segment 3 bases; nucleotides outside the gene matches: 4. CDR3 length equals 15 residues. Germline values: CDR1 SEHNR, CDR2 FQNEAQ (reference sequence). The CDR3 here is CASSRQGASGNTIYF. The CDR3 DNA sequence: TGTGCCAGCAGCCGACAGGGGGCGAGTGGAAACACCATATATTTT.

The chain links TRBV28 to TRBJ2-1; D is ambiguous. Germline V lookup: CDR1 MDHEN, CDR2 SYDVKM. V was pared by 4 bases and J by 0 bases, with 10 bases between. The CDR3 contains 15 residues. The CDR3 sequence: CASSSTSFSYNEQFF. The CDR3 nucleotides are TGTGCCAGCAGTTCGACTTCCTTCTCCTACAATGAGCAGTTCTTC. The full variable domain, with the rest looked up from reference TRBV28 and TRBJ2-1, is DVKVTQSSRYLVKRTGEKVFLECVQDMDHENMFWYRQDPGLGLRLIYFSYDVKMKEKGDIPEGYSVSREKKERFSLILESASTNQTSMYLCASSSTSFSYNEQFFGPGTRLTVL.

DNA for the CDR3: TGTGCCAGCTCACCTCACGACAGGGCCGGGGGGACCCAGTACTTC. This translates into CASSPHDRAGGTQYF. The chain recombines TRBV18 with TRBJ2-5, with D possibly TRBD1 on 7 matching bases. Trimming removed 3 bases from V and 7 bases from J, with 18 bases in between. The CDR3 length is 15 residues. Germline assignment: CDR1 KGHSH and CDR2 LQKENI.

The chain recombines TRBV19 with TRBJ2-2; TRBD2 matches 10 bases. V gave up 6 bases and J gave up 5 bases; unmatched junction bases: 6. CDR3 length: 15 amino acids. CDR1 is LNHDA, CDR2 SQIVND, per germline (reference sequence). CDR3 residues: CASRNPSGGTGELFF. DNA for the CDR3: TGTGCCAGTAGGAACCCTAGCGGGGGAACCGGGGAGCTGTTTTTT.

The rearrangement joins TRBV7-3 to TRBJ2-1; 8 bases fit TRBD2. CDR3 length: 16 residues. The germline V gene encodes CDR1 SGHTA and CDR2 FQGTGA. With 3 bases clipped from V and 0 bases from J, the junction kept 4 bases outside the gene matches. This chain's CDR3 is CASSFFTSGSYNEQFF. The DNA of the CDR3 is TGTGCCAGCAGCTTCTTCACTAGCGGCTCCTACAATGAGCAGTTCTTC.

Turning to this clone: Other DNA sequences from this sample encode an identical CDR3 as well. The chain combines TRBV3-1 (or the pseudogene TRBV3-2) with TRBJ1-1; D call uncertain. The germline gives CDR1 LGHDT, CDR2 YNNKEL (reference sequence). V lost 2 bases to trimming and J lost 3 bases, with 10 bases between them. CDR3 length: 14 amino acids. CDR3 protein: CASSQLLEDTEAFF. Here the CDR3 DNA reads TGTGCCAGCAGCCAATTATTGGAGGACACTGAAGCTTTCTTT.

CDR3 in DNA: TGTGCCAGTAGTCCTCGACAGGGCAATCAGCCCCAGCATTTT. Translation: CASSPRQGNQPQHF. The V call is TRBV19, the J call TRBJ1-5, with D perhaps TRBD1 (6 bases). V lost 5 bases and J 2 bases, leaving 10 bases between the germline ends. Germline values: CDR1 LNHDA, CDR2 SQIVND (reference sequence). This CDR3 region has 14 residues.

The chain is built from TRBV2 and TRBJ2-5, with TRBD2 identical over 7 bases. Germline CDR1 and CDR2: SNHLY and FYNNEI. CDR3 length equals 15 residues. The ends lost 0 bases at V and 0 bases at J; junction bases unmatched: 1. CDR3 nucleotides: TGTGCCAGCAGTGAAGCGGGGACTAACCAAGAGACCCAGTACTTC. Encoded protein: CASSEAGTNQETQYF.

V gene TRBV7-9 combines with J gene TRBJ1-6; D is ambiguous. V was pared by 2 bases and J by 7 bases, with 9 bases between. The CDR3 contains 14 residues. The germline CDR1 and CDR2 sequences are SEHNR and FQNEAQ (reference sequence). The CDR3 is CASSLNSVNSPLHF. In DNA form, the CDR3 reads TGTGCCAGCAGCTTAAACTCCGTGAATTCACCCCTCCACTTT.

CDR3 bases: TGCGCCAGCAGCCGAAGCAGCTCGGCGGGGGGTTTAGTTGGGATTTCCTACGAGCAGTACTTC. Translating gives CASSRSSSAGGLVGISYEQYF. This chain uses TRBV4-3 with TRBJ2-7; TRBD2 agrees at 8 bases. The germline V gene has CDR1 LGHNA and CDR2 YSLEER. Trimming took 4 bases from V and 1 from J; bases not matched to a gene: 24. The CDR3 totals 21 residues.

The rearrangement links TRBV24-1 to TRBJ2-3; 8 nucleotides agree with TRBD2. V lost 1 base to trimming and J lost 3 bases; unmatched junction nucleotides: 17. Germline lookup yields CDR1 KGHDR and CDR2 SFDVKD. The CDR3 loop spans 20 amino acids. CDR3 region: CATSDLRGSSGFGATDTQYF. The DNA for the CDR3 is TGTGCCACCAGTGATTTACGGGGGTCTAGCGGGTTTGGGGCTACAGATACGCAGTATTTT.

The chain employs TRBV2 and TRBJ2-3, with D perhaps matching TRBD2 (7 bases). Trimming shortened V by 8 bases and J by 5 bases, and 17 bases separated the two germline ends. CDR3 length: 14 residues. CDR1 and CDR2 from the germline V gene are SNHLY and FYNNEI. CDR3 in DNA: TGTGCCAGCCTAGGGGGGGGCTTGGGAGATACGCAGTATTTT. Translated: CASLGGGLGDTQYF.

The rearrangement joins TRBV19 to TRBJ2-5, with D possibly matching TRBD2 (5 bases). The germline V and J ends were trimmed by 5 bases and 0 bases, with 13 bases remaining between them. The CDR3 length is 15 residues. Germline CDR1 LNHDA, CDR2 SQIVND (reference sequence). In DNA, the CDR3 is TGTGCCAGTAGTGCACCACGGGGTAACCAAGAGACCCAGTACTTC. Amino acids: CASSAPRGNQETQYF.

The CDR3 loop is CASSLTGTPRETQYF. The CDR3 DNA follows: TGTGCCAGCAGTCTCACAGGGACCCCAAGAGAGACCCAGTACTTC. The chain carries TRBV6-5 and TRBJ2-5; a possible D gene is TRBD1 (6 bases). Trimming cost V 5 bases and J 4 bases, with 17 bases left between them. CDR3 size: 15 residues. Per the germline V gene, CDR1 is MNHEY and CDR2 is SVGAGI.

The chain combines TRBV9 with TRBJ2-5; a weak D match, TRBD1 (6 bases). V was shortened by 2 bases and J by 1 base, with 12 bases between the two germline ends. The CDR3 totals 15 residues. Germline assignment: CDR1 SGDLS and CDR2 YYNGEE. CDR3 DNA: TGTGCCAGCAGCGTGGCAGGGGAAATCCAAGAGACCCAGTACTTC. Translating gives CASSVAGEIQETQYF.